This T cell receptor (beta chain) was profiled in a study of blood T cells in healthy people across ages. Primed by a sample-barcoded 5' primer and a J-beta primer mix, a second PCR proceeded for about 6 to 12 cycles. TCRdb re-derived calls from the 5' RACE reads in MiXCR, one entry per CDR3 protein. The sample contains about 1.4 million distinct CDR3 sequences, around 59% of which appear only once. Per the germline V gene, CDR1 is MNHNS and CDR2 is SASEGT. The V gene lost 8 bases and the J gene lost 4 bases, with 21 bases spanning the gap. The CDR3 has 16 amino acids. The chain has TRBV6-1 and TRBJ1-5, with D possibly matching TRBD1 (6 bases). This receptor was identified in a man between 18 and 35 years old in good health. The sequenced sample was blood. The CDR3 loop is CASSLTLQGGNQPQHF. DNA of the CDR3: TGTGCCAGCTCGTTAACCTTACAGGGAGGTAATCAGCCCCAGCATTTT.